The next 20 T cell receptor beta chains were all read from a single sample in a study of Ad26.COV2.S vaccination and SARS-CoV-2 variants. Repertoires were generated with immunoSEQ multiplex PCR, while TCRdb's copy carries only in-frame clones and drops some. The data hold fewer than 500,000 clones, with less than 95% observed a single time. Treatment of the sample: some 20 received Ad26.COV2.S at low or high dose, single or two shots; 5 received placebo; per-sample allocation not given. Following the first vaccine or placebo injection, samples were taken on day 63. Specimen: peripheral blood, collected in a trial of Ad26.COV2.S vaccine versus placebo. The receptor set was obtained from a person between 18 and 65 years old who received the Ad26.COV2.S COVID-19 vaccine or a placebo.

The V gene is TRBV6-2 or TRBV6-3, the J gene TRBJ1-2, with TRBD1 matching 10 bases. Germline CDR1 is MNHEY and CDR2 is SVGEGT. Losses at the gene ends were 2 bases for V and 4 bases for J; bases not matched to a gene: 7. This CDR3 region has 16 residues. CDR3 coding DNA: TGTGCCAGCAGTTACCCCGGACAGGGGGGGGGCTATGGCTACACCTTC. It encodes CASSYPGQGGGYGYTF.

The chain combines TRBV4-1 with TRBJ2-1; D ambiguous. This CDR3 is built from 14 residues. The germline gives CDR1 MGHRA, CDR2 YSYEKL. Trimming took 0 bases from V and 5 from J, leaving 8 bases between them. This CDR3 reads CASSQDNVHNEQFF. Written as DNA, the CDR3 is TGCGCCAGCAGCCAAGATAATGTACACAATGAGCAGTTCTTC.

The chain carries TRBV7-9 and TRBJ2-7, with D possibly being TRBD1 (6 bases). V was trimmed by 4 bases and J by 5 bases, leaving 18 bases between them. Germline V gene data show CDR1 as SEHNR and CDR2 as FQNEAQ (reference sequence). The CDR3 runs to 15 residues. Here the CDR3 reads CASSSSTGFRNEQYF. The CDR3 region has the DNA TGTGCCAGCAGCTCTAGCACAGGGTTTAGGAACGAGCAGTACTTC.

CDR3 amino acids: CASSNPARGVSSYNEQFF. The CDR3 nucleotides are TGTGCCAGTAGTAACCCCGCCCGGGGGGTGAGCTCCTACAATGAGCAGTTCTTC. The V gene is TRBV19, the J gene TRBJ2-1, with 7 bases matching TRBD2. Germline V CDR1 and CDR2: LNHDA, SQIVND (reference sequence). Losses at the gene ends were 4 bases for V and 0 bases for J; bases not matched to a gene: 12. This CDR3 has 18 residues. Combining the CDR3 with reference TRBV19 and TRBJ2-1 gives the whole variable domain DGGITQSPKYLFRKEGQNVTLSCEQNLNHDAMYWYRQDPGQGLRLIYYSQIVNDFQKGDIAEGYSVSREKKESFPLTVTSAQKNPTAFYLCASSNPARGVSSYNEQFFGPGTRLTVL.

J is TRBJ2-7 and V is TRBV5-4, with 7 positions matching TRBD1. V lost 0 bases and J lost 3; bases outside the gene matches: 9. Looked up from germline, CDR1 is SGHNT and CDR2 is YYREEE (reference sequence). The CDR3 consists of 16 residues. The CDR3: CASSLGQGSFVYEQYF. The CDR3 nucleotides are TGTGCCAGCAGCTTGGGACAGGGCTCATTCGTCTACGAGCAGTACTTC.

The genes are TRBV2 and TRBJ1-4; D may be TRBD1 (5 bases). V lost 6 bases and J lost 12, with 14 bases in between. Looked up from germline, CDR1 is SNHLY and CDR2 is FYNNEI. The CDR3 is 12 amino acids. CDR3 DNA sequence: TGTGCCAGCAGGGGGGGACCTAGGGAACTGTTTTTT. It specifies CASRGGPRELFF.

The chain recombines TRBV5-4 with TRBJ2-7; D may be TRBD1 or TRBD2 (5 bases each). CDR3 length: 12 amino acids. Germline lookup yields CDR1 SGHNT and CDR2 YYREEE (reference sequence). Trimming took off 3 bases at V and 5 bases at J, with 9 bases between the two ends. CDR3 DNA sequence: TGTGCCAGCAGCTGGGACGACAACGAGCAGTACTTC. Translated: CASSWDDNEQYF.

CDR3 nucleotide sequence: TGTGCCAGCGGGACTTCTACGGCGGCGGCGTTTTATGGCTACACCTTC. It encodes CASGTSTAAAFYGYTF. This chain joins TRBV5-6 and TRBJ1-2, with D tentatively TRBD1 (5 bases). The CDR3 covers 16 residues. The germline CDR1 and CDR2 sequences are SGHDT and YYEEEE. Trimming stripped 7 bases from V and 5 bases from J, with 24 bases between.

V and J are TRBV9 and TRBJ2-2; D perhaps matches TRBD2 (6 bases). The CDR3 is 16 amino acids. V lost 0 bases, J lost 5 bases, and 14 bases lay in between. Germline V gene sequence: CDR1 SGDLS, CDR2 YYNGEE. CDR3 sequence (DNA): TGTGCCAGCAGCGTAGCATCTGGCGGGGAGACCGGGGAGCTGTTTTTT. This sequence encodes CASSVASGGETGELFF.

The rearrangement joins TRBV6-5 to TRBJ2-7; D might be TRBD2 (5 bases). This CDR3 has 14 residues. Germline-derived CDR1 and CDR2 are MNHEY and SVGAGI. V dropped 0 bases and J dropped 3 bases, with 9 bases sitting between them. The CDR3 coding sequence is TGTGCCAGCAGTTACTCGCCGGGAAACTACGAGCAGTACTTC. Amino acids: CASSYSPGNYEQYF.

The CDR3 nucleotides read TGTGCCAGACAGAAAGGGGGCCTAGCGAATTACAATGAGCAGTTCTTC. It translates to CARQKGGLANYNEQFF. The chain recombines TRBV19 with TRBJ2-1; weak D call: TRBD1 (7 bases). CDR1 LNHDA and CDR2 SQIVND come from the germline V gene (reference sequence). The CDR3 consists of 16 residues. With 9 bases removed from V and 4 bases from J, the gap between germline ends came to 22 bases.

The chain joins TRBV15 to TRBJ2-7; no clear D. Germline V gene sequence: CDR1 LNHNV, CDR2 YYDKDF (reference sequence). V shed 0 bases and J shed 2 bases, with 11 bases lying between them. This CDR3 has 15 amino acids. The CDR3 spells CATSRDLGSTYEQYF. CDR3 coding DNA: TGTGCCACCAGCAGAGATTTAGGGTCAACCTACGAGCAGTACTTC.

The chain recombines TRBV11-2 with TRBJ2-5; D gene ambiguous. Trimming took off 0 bases at V and 4 bases at J, with 3 bases between the two ends. The CDR3 length is 12 residues. Germline CDR1 SGHAT, CDR2 FQNNGV. The CDR3 DNA follows: TGTGCCAGCAGCTTAGATGCAGAGACCCAGTACTTC. It specifies CASSLDAETQYF.

This clone was counted a single time. CDR3 residues: CASSLEGALGELFF. DNA of the CDR3: TGCGCCAGCAGCTTGGAGGGGGCTCTGGGGGAGCTGTTTTTT. V is TRBV5-1 and J is TRBJ2-2; TRBD1 matches at 7 bases. Germline values: CDR1 SGHRS, CDR2 YFSETQ. The CDR3 length is 14 residues. After removal of 0 bases from V and 8 bases from J, the junction contained 4 bases not matched to a gene.

The V call is TRBV9, the J call TRBJ2-7; TRBD2 matches 9 bases. J was trimmed by 6 bases and V by 2 bases; bases with no gene match: 6. The CDR3 sequence is 14 residues long. Germline V gene data show CDR1 as SGDLS and CDR2 as YYNGEE. CDR3 region: CASSVGLASVEQYF. The CDR3, as DNA: TGTGCCAGCAGCGTGGGACTAGCCTCCGTCGAGCAGTACTTC.

J is TRBJ2-1 and V is TRBV24-1; D gene ambiguous. The germline CDR1 and CDR2 sequences are KGHDR and SFDVKD. The length of the CDR3 is 15 residues. Trimming shortened V by 4 bases and J by 5 bases, and 14 bases separated the two germline ends. The CDR3 loop is CATSDPSTANNEQFF. The CDR3 DNA is TGTGCCACCAGTGACCCCTCGACGGCCAACAATGAGCAGTTCTTC.

The gene calls are TRBV4-2 and TRBJ1-4; D uncertain. Looked up from germline, CDR1 is LGHNA and CDR2 is YNFKEQ. Trimming cost V 7 bases and J 3 bases, with 9 bases left between them. The CDR3 has 13 amino acids. The CDR3 reads CASKNLANEKLFF. DNA for the CDR3: TGTGCCAGCAAAAATTTGGCTAATGAAAAACTGTTTTTT.

This chain uses TRBV6-2 or TRBV6-3 with TRBJ2-2; TRBD1 might be the D (5 bases). Germline CDR1 and CDR2: MNHEY and SVGEGT. CDR3 length: 15 residues. V was pared by 5 bases and J by 0 bases, with 10 bases between. CDR3 loop: CASSPRTPNTGELFF. The CDR3 region has the DNA TGTGCCAGCAGTCCCCGGACACCGAACACCGGGGAGCTGTTTTTT.

This rearrangement joins TRBV3-1 (or the pseudogene TRBV3-2) to TRBJ2-1; D not certain. V lost 1 base and J 8 bases, leaving 12 bases between the germline ends. The CDR3 length is 14 residues. Germline CDR1 reads LGHDT; CDR2 reads YNNKEL (reference sequence). DNA of the CDR3: TGTGCCAGCAGCCAAGGATCAGCAACCTATGAGCAGTTCTTC. Translation: CASSQGSATYEQFF.

As regards this clone: Different DNA sequences within this sample yield the same CDR3. V and J are TRBV9 and TRBJ1-3; D is undetermined. Trimming removed 0 bases from V and 4 bases from J, with 11 bases in between. This CDR3 has 15 residues. Germline V gene data show CDR1 as SGDLS and CDR2 as YYNGEE. The CDR3 loop is CASSVGGGGGNTIYF. In DNA form, the CDR3 reads TGTGCCAGCAGCGTAGGCGGAGGAGGGGGAAACACCATATATTTT.